This T cell receptor beta chain was sequenced for a study of shared clonotypes between healthy human individuals. For the study at large: Donors were a couple of women and a few men aged 18 to 49.

CDR1 and CDR2 from the germline V gene are SGHNT and YYREEE (reference sequence). Trimming shortened V by 8 bases and J by 4 bases, and 15 bases separated the two germline ends. The CDR3 sequence is 13 residues long. It was roughly 190 ng DNA, around 32,000 T cell genomes, that sorted-subset replicate PCRs used. Measured with immunoSEQ multiplex PCR; TCRdb has only the in-frame clones, and not every one. The sample contains around 1,000,000 clones, 60% to 85% of which appear only once. The sample comprised memory CD4+ T cells from PBMCs. Subset reported: CD45RA-negative fraction. The origin of this receptor is a man aged 18 to 29 in good health. Some clones in this sample may be carry-over from other donors' samples. The rearrangement joins TRBV5-4 to TRBJ1-2; D unclear. This CDR3 is CASTSAGSYGYTF. The CDR3 nucleotides are TGTGCCAGTACATCGGCAGGCAGCTATGGCTACACCTTC.